This TCR beta chain was sequenced in a study of blood T cell repertoires in COVID-19. The CDR3 has 13 amino acids. Germline CDR1 and CDR2: SSHAT and FNYEAQ (reference sequence). Trimming cost V 5 bases and J 4 bases; bases outside gene matches: 3. Clones were read by immunoSEQ multiplex PCR, and TCRdb kept only the in-frame ones, dropping some. The sample has about 88,000 clones; around 85% are singletons. This clone was observed once. Source material: peripheral blood. The rearrangement links TRBV7-7 to TRBJ2-5, with 8 bases fitting TRBD1. This sequence originates from a woman aged 70-85 years with acute or convalescent COVID-19. CDR3 bases: TGTGCCAGCAGCCTGGACAGGGCAGAGACCCAGTACTTC. This gives the protein CASSLDRAETQYF.